This entry lists 6 T cell receptor beta chains sequenced from one sample in a study of cytomegalovirus exposure and HLA in healthy donors. The PCR made use of 60 Vbeta and 13 Jbeta primers. Assay: immunoSEQ multiplex PCR; the TCRdb copy retains only in-frame clones and omits some. The repertoire holds fewer than 200,000 clones, approximately 72% seen once, with roughly 7.1% in the top ten. Sequenced sample: PBMCs. The receptors here all came from a man between 35 and 55 years old in good health and CMV-seropositive.

This clone was observed a handful of times. The CDR3 DNA reads TGTGCCAGCAGCTTGGAGGGGCAGGCCACCCTTGTCTATGGCTACACCTTC. It translates to CASSLEGQATLVYGYTF. This sequence joins TRBV5-4 and TRBJ1-2, with D tentatively TRBD1 (5 bases). The V end was cut by 0 bases, the J end by 4 bases, with 19 bases between. This CDR3 contains 17 residues. Germline lookup yields CDR1 SGHNT and CDR2 YYREEE (reference sequence).

V usage is TRBV10-2 and J usage is TRBJ1-1, with D possibly TRBD1 on 5 matching bases. V lost 3 bases to trimming and J lost 3 bases, with 20 bases between them. Germline CDR1 and CDR2: WSHSY and SAAADI. The CDR3 sequence is 17 residues long. The CDR3 reads CASSDPRGGVVDTEAFF. The DNA for the CDR3 is TGCGCCAGCAGTGACCCCCGTGGGGGGGTGGTTGACACTGAAGCTTTCTTT.

This clone occurred once. This chain uses TRBV9 with TRBJ2-3; 8 bases are shared with TRBD1. V lost 4 bases to trimming and J lost 7 bases; unmatched junction nucleotides: 8. The CDR3 covers 14 residues. Germline-derived CDR1 and CDR2 are SGDLS and YYNGEE. The CDR3 loop is CASSPGQGVNTQYF. CDR3 coding DNA: TGTGCCAGCAGCCCCGGACAGGGTGTGAATACGCAGTATTTT.

This chain uses TRBV5-6 with TRBJ2-3, with 7 bases that match TRBD1. This CDR3 comprises 16 residues. Germline assignment: CDR1 SGHDT and CDR2 YYEEEE. V lost 4 bases and J lost 0; bases outside the gene matches: 8. CDR3: CASSLTLQGSTDTQYF. The CDR3 DNA sequence: TGTGCCAGCAGCCTAACGTTACAGGGGAGCACAGATACGCAGTATTTT. Looking up the rest from reference TRBV5-6 and TRBJ2-3 gives the full variable domain: DAGVTQSPTHLIKTRGQQVTLRCSPKSGHDTVSWYQQALGQGPQFIFQYYEEEERQRGNFPDRFSGHQFPNYSSELNVNALLLGDSALYLCASSLTLQGSTDTQYFGPGTRLTVL.

The J gene is TRBJ2-7, the V gene TRBV2; the match to TRBD1 covers 11 bases. Germline V gene sequence: CDR1 SNHLY, CDR2 FYNNEI. This CDR3 has 15 amino acids. V was clipped by 6 bases and J by 2 bases; unmatched bases: 6. Here the CDR3 DNA reads TGTGCCAGCAGCTCCCGGACAGGGGGCCCCTACGAGCAGTACTTC. Translating gives CASSSRTGGPYEQYF.

Turning to this clone: Other nucleotide sequences in the sample specify the same CDR3. The V call is TRBV7-2, the J call TRBJ1-5; 11 nucleotides agree with TRBD1. The germline V gene has CDR1 SGHTA and CDR2 FQGNSA. The CDR3 loop spans 15 amino acids. The ends lost 5 bases at V and 7 bases at J; junction bases unmatched: 7. Here the CDR3 reads CASSPDRGREQPQHF. The CDR3 DNA reads as TGTGCCAGCAGCCCGGACAGGGGGCGAGAGCAGCCCCAGCATTTT. The whole variable domain, remainder taken from reference TRBV7-2 and TRBJ1-5, is GAGVSQSPSNKVTEKGKDVELRCDPISGHTALYWYRQSLGQGLEFLIYFQGNSAPDKSGLPSDRFSAERTGGSVSTLTIQRTQQEDSAVYLCASSPDRGREQPQHFGDGTRLSIL.